This TCR beta chain was retrieved from a study of CD8 T cells in Susac syndrome. Sequencing of TCR beta was undertaken in CD8+ and CD4+ T cells derived from blood. Trimming took 2 bases from V and 9 from J, leaving 8 bases between them. CDR3 length equals 13 residues. Germline V gene sequence: CDR1 LGHDT, CDR2 YNNKEL (reference sequence). cDNA came from about 0.5 to 1 ug RNA primed by random hexamers. Amplification of TCR beta CDR3 was carried out by immunoSEQ multiplex PCR, which covered 54 Vbeta and 13 Jbeta segments. TCRdb called the immunoSEQ multiplex PCR reads again in MiXCR, with one record for every CDR3 protein. The sample gives some 120,000 distinct CDR3 sequences, nearly 95% of which show up once; around 0.12% is in the top ten. This clonotype appeared a single time.

This rearrangement joins TRBV3-1 to TRBJ2-6, with D unclear. The receptor was isolated from a human donor in good health. The specimen was CD4+ T cells from PBMCs. Written as DNA, the CDR3 is TGTGCCAGCAGCCAATCAGGCGGCAACGTCCTGACTTTC. This translates into CASSQSGGNVLTF.